A single sample is the source of the 30 T cell receptor beta chains below, sequenced in a study of blood T cell repertoires in COVID-19. TCRdb keeps only in-frame clones here, not all; method: immunoSEQ multiplex PCR. The data contain about 380,000 clones, about 85% of them seen just once; the ten biggest clones take up approximately 3.7%. Material for sequencing was peripheral blood. Receptors originate from a woman under 30 with acute or convalescent COVID-19.

CDR3 bases: TGCGCCAGCAGTCAATCCGGGACAGGGGTGAACAATGAGCAGTTCTTC. It yields the protein CASSQSGTGVNNEQFF. The chain links TRBV23-1 to TRBJ2-1, with 10 bases identical to TRBD1. TRBV23-1 is given ORF status, its function remaining uncertain. The V and J ends lost 0 bases and 5 bases, in that order; junction bases with no gene match: 4. The CDR3 totals 16 residues.

V usage is TRBV28 and J usage is TRBJ1-5; D possibly corresponds to TRBD1 (5 bases). The length of the CDR3 is 13 residues. V lost 10 bases to trimming and J lost 5 bases, with 15 bases between them. Germline CDR1 reads MDHEN; CDR2 reads SYDVKM. DNA for the CDR3: TGTGCCATGGGGAGGGGTAGGGATCAGCCCCAGCATTTT. Translated: CAMGRGRDQPQHF.

This chain links TRBV19 with TRBJ1-1; 8 bases agree with TRBD1. The CDR3 totals 17 residues. V lost 1 base to trimming and J lost 4 bases; unmatched junction nucleotides: 11. Germline V gene sequence: CDR1 LNHDA, CDR2 SQIVND (reference sequence). As DNA, the CDR3 is TGTGCCAGTAGTATAGGATATCAGGGGGCGTCCCGCACTGAAGCTTTCTTT. Translating it yields CASSIGYQGASRTEAFF.

V is TRBV19 and J is TRBJ1-1; D uncertain. V lost 1 base to trimming and J lost 0 bases, with 6 bases between them. In germline, CDR1 is LNHDA, CDR2 SQIVND (reference sequence). The CDR3 extends over 14 amino acids. The CDR3, as DNA: TGTGCCAGTAGTATAGCTACCCTGAACACTGAAGCTTTCTTT. Encoded protein: CASSIATLNTEAFF.

This clone is a singleton in its sample. Other nucleotide sequences from this sample produce the same CDR3. V gene TRBV27 combines with J gene TRBJ2-7; D remains unclear. Germline V gene sequence: CDR1 MNHEY, CDR2 SMNVEV (reference sequence). Trimming left V 3 bases short and J 1 base short, with 7 bases between. The CDR3 runs 13 residues. CDR3 in amino acids: CASSFASSYEQYF. The DNA for the CDR3 is TGTGCCAGCAGTTTCGCCAGTTCCTACGAGCAGTACTTC.

This chain uses TRBV27 with TRBJ2-7; 8 bases line up with TRBD1. The germline V gene has CDR1 MNHEY and CDR2 SMNVEV (reference sequence). V lost 8 bases to trimming and J lost 6 bases; unmatched junction nucleotides: 9. CDR3 length: 13 amino acids. In DNA form, the CDR3 reads TGTGCCAGCCAAAAGACAGGGACAGGCGAGCAGTACTTC. Translation gives CASQKTGTGEQYF.

The V and J genes are TRBV28 and TRBJ2-5, with 14 bases lining up with TRBD2. The CDR3 sequence is 14 residues long. The V gene end was trimmed by 8 bases and the J gene end by 4 bases; junction bases not matched to a gene: 3. The germline V gene has CDR1 MDHEN and CDR2 SYDVKM. The CDR3 spells CASGTSGSRETQYF. CDR3 nucleotide sequence: TGTGCCAGCGGGACTAGCGGGAGTAGAGAGACCCAGTACTTC.

The V and J genes are TRBV11-2 and TRBJ1-2, with no clear D. The V and J ends lost 0 bases and 6 bases respectively, with 14 bases between them. This CDR3 contains 15 residues. The germline V gene encodes CDR1 SGHAT and CDR2 FQNNGV. CDR3 nucleotide sequence: TGTGCCAGCAGCTTAGAATGGGGAGTTGGTGATGGCTACACCTTC. Amino acid sequence: CASSLEWGVGDGYTF. The variable domain in full, with the rest retrieved from reference TRBV11-2 and TRBJ1-2, is EAGVAQSPRYKIIEKRQSVAFWCNPISGHATLYWYQQILGQGPKLLIQFQNNGVVDDSQLPKDRFSAERLKGVDSTLKIQPAKLEDSAVYLCASSLEWGVGDGYTFGSGTRLTVV.

This clone was observed many times. The chain employs TRBV9 and TRBJ1-6, with 7 nucleotides matching TRBD1. CDR1 is SGDLS and CDR2 is YYNGEE in the germline V gene. The length of the CDR3 is 15 residues. Germline trimming cut 4 bases from V and 7 bases from J; bases unmatched to any gene: 8. For the CDR3, the DNA is TGTGCCAGCAGCCCCAGGACAGGCGGCAATTCACCCCTCCACTTT. Amino acids: CASSPRTGGNSPLHF.

V usage is TRBV7-9 and J usage is TRBJ2-1, with TRBD1 as a possible D gene (6 bases). Per the germline V gene, CDR1 is SEHNR and CDR2 is FQNEAQ (reference sequence). CDR3 length: 15 amino acids. Trimming took off 3 bases at V and 8 bases at J, with 17 bases between the two ends. The CDR3 protein is CASSFKTGTTDEQFF. In nucleotides, the CDR3 is TGTGCCAGCAGCTTTAAAACCGGGACAACGGATGAGCAGTTCTTC.

This chain uses TRBV7-6 with TRBJ2-5; D might be TRBD1 (6 bases). This CDR3 is built from 16 residues. Germline V gene sequence: CDR1 SGHVS, CDR2 FNYEAQ. V was pared by 4 bases and J by 5 bases, with 20 bases between. The CDR3 DNA reads as TGTGCCAGCAGCTACCATGATACAGGGTTTGGGGAGACCCAGTACTTC. Amino acids: CASSYHDTGFGETQYF.

This rearrangement joins TRBV10-3 to TRBJ2-1; D unresolved. Germline values: CDR1 ENHRY, CDR2 SYGVKD. This CDR3 spans 8 amino acids. V lost 11 bases and J 11 bases, leaving 7 bases between the germline ends. The CDR3 spells CAARQQFF. The CDR3, as DNA: TGTGCCGCCAGGCAGCAGTTCTTC.

The chain carries TRBV6-5 and TRBJ2-7, with D uncertain. Trimming pared 4 bases from V and 9 bases from J, leaving 22 bases between. The CDR3 extends over 15 amino acids. CDR1 MNHEY and CDR2 SVGAGI come from the germline V gene. The CDR3, as DNA: TGTGCCAGCAGTTCCCAACCTACTACACCGGTTGTGCAGTACTTC. Translating it yields CASSSQPTTPVVQYF.

V is TRBV5-1 and J is TRBJ2-3, with 8 bases identical to TRBD1. This CDR3 region has 14 residues. Trimming at V came to 3 bases and at J to 3 bases, leaving 3 bases not matched to a gene. The germline gives CDR1 SGHRS, CDR2 YFSETQ. DNA of the CDR3: TGCGCCAGCAGCTCGGACAGGGAAACAGATACGCAGTATTTT. Protein: CASSSDRETDTQYF.

The rearrangement joins TRBV10-3 to TRBJ1-4, with 9 bases matching TRBD1. The trim removed 6 bases at V and 5 bases at J, leaving 4 bases unmatched. The CDR3 has 14 amino acids. Germline V gene lookup returns CDR1 ENHRY and CDR2 SYGVKD. CDR3 region: CAISHRGLNEKLFF. CDR3 coding DNA: TGTGCCATCAGCCACAGGGGGCTAAATGAAAAACTGTTTTTT.

In this sample, this clone turned up a few times. The chain uses TRBV7-2 and TRBJ2-7, with 8 positions matching TRBD2. Losses at the gene ends were 1 base for V and 3 bases for J; bases not matched to a gene: 14. The length of the CDR3 is 18 residues. Germline loops: CDR1 SGHTA, CDR2 FQGNSA. CDR3 bases: TGTGCCAGCAGCTTAGAGCCACCGTCCGGGACTAGACTCTACGAGCAGTACTTC. This translates into CASSLEPPSGTRLYEQYF.

The V gene is TRBV19, the J gene TRBJ2-5; no definite D call. V shed 5 bases and J shed 1 base, with 14 bases lying between them. The germline gives CDR1 LNHDA, CDR2 SQIVND (reference sequence). CDR3 length: 15 amino acids. CDR3 bases: TGTGCCAGTAGTCTCCAGTGGGCCGGCCAAGAGACCCAGTACTTC. Translation gives CASSLQWAGQETQYF.

This sequence joins TRBV20-1 and TRBJ2-4; 13 bases are shared with TRBD2. CDR3 size: 18 residues. V trimming: 3 bases; J trimming: 1 base; junction bases outside the gene matches: 9. Germline CDR1 and CDR2: DFQATT and SNEGSKA (reference sequence). CDR3 in DNA: TGCAGTGCTAGTGAGGGACTAGCGGGATACAGGGCCAAAAACATTCAGTACTTC. It encodes CSASEGLAGYRAKNIQYF.

This clone came up once. The chain combines TRBV3-1 (or the pseudogene TRBV3-2) with TRBJ1-1; tentatively, D is TRBD1 (5 bases). The V end was cut by 1 base, the J end by 10 bases, with 13 bases between. The germline gives CDR1 LGHDT, CDR2 YNNKEL (reference sequence). The length of the CDR3 is 13 residues. The CDR3 DNA reads as TGTGCCAGCAGCCAAGGGGGGGGGAGGAGAGCTTTCTTT. Its translation is CASSQGGGRRAFF.

The chain combines TRBV29-1 with TRBJ2-3; D is possibly TRBD1 (5 bases). CDR1 SQVTM and CDR2 ANQGSEA come from the germline V gene. V was clipped by 5 bases and J by 0 bases, with 12 bases between them. The CDR3 runs 14 residues. The CDR3 is CSVIPRESTDTQYF. The CDR3 nucleotides are TGCAGCGTTATCCCCAGGGAAAGCACAGATACGCAGTATTTT.

The chain combines TRBV7-9 with TRBJ2-2; 7 positions agree with TRBD1. The germline V gene has CDR1 SEHNR and CDR2 FQNEAQ (reference sequence). The CDR3 sequence is 15 residues long. J lost 0 bases, V lost 5 bases, and 3 bases had no gene match. The CDR3 loop is CASSRGTANTGELFF. The CDR3 bases are TGTGCCAGCAGCAGAGGGACAGCGAACACCGGGGAGCTGTTTTTT.

This clone was seen just once. This chain connects TRBV3-1 (or the pseudogene TRBV3-2) to TRBJ2-2; TRBD2 aligns across 9 bases. After removal of 0 bases from V and 6 bases from J, the junction contained 5 bases not matched to a gene. This CDR3 comprises 16 residues. Germline loops: CDR1 LGHDT, CDR2 YNNKEL (reference sequence). CDR3 residues: CASSQELAGGPGELFF. The CDR3 DNA reads TGTGCCAGCAGCCAAGAGTTGGCGGGAGGGCCCGGGGAGCTGTTTTTT.

The V and J genes are TRBV19 and TRBJ1-5; D might be TRBD1 (6 bases). Germline lookup yields CDR1 LNHDA and CDR2 SQIVND (reference sequence). The CDR3 totals 13 residues. With 9 bases removed from V and 0 bases from J, the gap between germline ends came to 9 bases. CDR3 sequence reads: CASLQGSNQPQHF. The CDR3 region has the DNA TGTGCCAGCCTACAGGGTAGCAATCAGCCCCAGCATTTT. Filled out from reference TRBV19 and TRBJ1-5, the complete variable domain reads DGGITQSPKYLFRKEGQNVTLSCEQNLNHDAMYWYRQDPGQGLRLIYYSQIVNDFQKGDIAEGYSVSREKKESFPLTVTSAQKNPTAFYLCASLQGSNQPQHFGDGTRLSIL.

The table lists this clone with a few counts. The V gene is TRBV2, the J gene TRBJ2-7; TRBD2 is a possible D gene (5 bases). This CDR3 spans 12 amino acids. Trimming pared 6 bases from V and 3 bases from J, leaving 9 bases between. CDR1 and CDR2 from the germline V gene are SNHLY and FYNNEI. The chain's CDR3 is CASREDVYEQYF. For the CDR3, the DNA is TGTGCCAGCAGGGAGGACGTCTACGAGCAGTACTTC.

V is TRBV5-1 and J is TRBJ1-6, with D uncertain. The germline V and J ends were trimmed by 0 bases and 5 bases, with 9 bases remaining between them. CDR3 length: 15 amino acids. Germline CDR1 and CDR2: SGHRS and YFSETQ. In nucleotides, the CDR3 is TGCGCCAGCAGCTTGGGCCCAGTAAATAATTCACCCCTCCACTTT. Its protein is CASSLGPVNNSPLHF.

The gene calls are TRBV10-2 and TRBJ1-2; D possibly corresponds to TRBD1 (5 bases). V lost 8 bases and J lost 4, with 14 bases in between. The CDR3 length is 13 residues. CDR1 is WSHSY and CDR2 is SAAADI in the germline V gene. The CDR3 nucleotides read TGCGCCAGCGGGAACGACAGAATCTATGGCTACACCTTC. Its translation is CASGNDRIYGYTF.

This clone was seen once. Other DNA sequences in this sample translate to the same CDR3. The V call is TRBV5-1, the J call TRBJ1-4; 7 nucleotides match TRBD1. The CDR3 runs 14 residues. Germline V lookup: CDR1 SGHRS, CDR2 YFSETQ. With 0 bases clipped from V and 8 bases from J, the junction kept 4 bases outside the gene matches. This chain's CDR3 is CASSLGQGGEKLFF. For the CDR3, the DNA is TGCGCCAGCAGCTTGGGGCAGGGGGGAGAAAAACTGTTTTTT. The variable domain in full, completed from reference TRBV5-1 and TRBJ1-4, reads KAGVTQTPRYLIKTRGQQVTLSCSPISGHRSVSWYQQTPGQGLQFLFEYFSETQRNKGNFPGRFSGRQFSNSRSEMNVSTLELGDSALYLCASSLGQGGEKLFFGSGTQLSVL.

This chain connects TRBV24-1 to TRBJ2-1; D gene uncertain. V lost 3 bases and J lost 3, with 8 bases in between. From germline, CDR1 is KGHDR and CDR2 SFDVKD. The CDR3 has 14 residues. The CDR3: CATSDQSLYNEQFF. DNA of the CDR3: TGTGCCACCAGTGATCAGTCCCTCTACAATGAGCAGTTCTTC.

V gene TRBV27 combines with J gene TRBJ1-2; 9 bases match TRBD1. This CDR3 is 14 amino acids long. V shed 5 bases, J shed 6 bases, and the junction held 7 bases outside the gene matches. The germline V gene has CDR1 MNHEY and CDR2 SMNVEV (reference sequence). The CDR3 loop reads CASSPHRGQDGYTF. CDR3 sequence (DNA): TGTGCCAGCAGTCCGCACAGGGGGCAAGATGGCTACACCTTC.

The rearrangement joins TRBV24-1 to TRBJ2-1; D ambiguous. The CDR3 covers 16 residues. V was trimmed by 7 bases and J by 4 bases, leaving 19 bases between them. Germline-derived CDR1 and CDR2 are KGHDR and SFDVKD. CDR3 protein: CATSGTASQFYNEQFF. Written as DNA, the CDR3 is TGTGCCACCAGCGGAACAGCTTCTCAATTTTACAATGAGCAGTTCTTC.